What follows are 7 T cell receptor beta chains derived from one specimen sequenced in a study of cytomegalovirus exposure and HLA in healthy donors (dated by TCRdb to 2017 to 2019). The protocol used for the library was the immunoSEQ multiplex PCR assay. For the multiplex PCR, a mixture combining 60 forward primers for TCR Vbeta segments and 13 reverse primers for TCR Jbeta segments was used. In TCRdb, the immuneACCESS table is reduced to in-frame sequences with V and J assigned. These tables do not hold every clone; where another copy was compared, an unresolved V gene accounts for under half, and the others remain unexplained. A total of about 51,000 clones appear in this sample, about four fifths of them only once. In total, the top ten clones hold 2% to 2.5% of the sample. Sequencing was done on a sample of PBMCs. The receptors stem from a boy between 10 and 17 years old in good health and CMV-seropositive.

V and J are TRBV6-5 and TRBJ2-7, with D perhaps TRBD1 (6 bases). CDR1 and CDR2 from the germline V gene are MNHEY and SVGAGI. V was trimmed by 6 bases and J by 2 bases, leaving 8 bases between them. The CDR3 is 12 residues long. CDR3 region: CASRQGAYEQYF. CDR3 nucleotides: TGTGCCAGCAGACAGGGAGCCTACGAGCAGTACTTC.

The chain employs TRBV13 and TRBJ2-7; 10 bases align to TRBD1. Losses at the gene ends were 4 bases for V and 2 bases for J; bases not matched to a gene: 8. This CDR3 is 16 amino acids long. Per germline, CDR1 PRHDT and CDR2 FYEKMQ (reference sequence). CDR3 loop: CASSSSTGQGTYEQYF. In DNA form, the CDR3 reads TGTGCCAGCAGCTCTTCAACGGGACAGGGGACCTACGAGCAGTACTTC.

The gene calls are TRBV9 and TRBJ1-2; 8 bases align to TRBD1. This CDR3 contains 14 residues. The ends lost 3 bases at V and 9 bases at J; junction bases unmatched: 10. Looked up from germline, CDR1 is SGDLS and CDR2 is YYNGEE. CDR3 DNA sequence: TGTGCCAGCAGCGCTACAGGGGGTTCTCTCCGCTACACCTTC. Translated: CASSATGGSLRYTF.

The rearrangement uses TRBV5-4 and TRBJ2-7, with TRBD2 matching 8 bases. The length of the CDR3 is 16 residues. The V gene end was trimmed by 0 bases and the J gene end by 3 bases; junction bases not matched to a gene: 8. In germline, CDR1 is SGHNT, CDR2 YYREEE (reference sequence). Written as DNA, the CDR3 is TGTGCCAGCAGCTTGGAGCCAGCGGGGGTTTTCTACGAGCAGTACTTC. The encoded protein is CASSLEPAGVFYEQYF.

This clone was detected once. The same CDR3 can be traced to other DNA sequences in this sample. V is TRBV5-1 and J is TRBJ2-2; D is possibly TRBD1 (6 bases). This CDR3 contains 14 residues. From germline, CDR1 is SGHRS and CDR2 YFSETQ. The V end lost 10 bases, the J end lost 0 bases, and 13 bases lay between the germline ends. The CDR3 spells CASRTASNTGELFF. The CDR3 bases are TGCGCCTCCCGGACAGCTTCGAACACCGGGGAGCTGTTTTTT. Based on the CDR3 plus reference TRBV5-1 and TRBJ2-2, the full variable domain is KAGVTQTPRYLIKTRGQQVTLSCSPISGHRSVSWYQQTPGQGLQFLFEYFSETQRNKGNFPGRFSGRQFSNSRSEMNVSTLELGDSALYLCASRTASNTGELFFGEGSRLTVL.

V and J are TRBV5-1 and TRBJ2-7; D possibly corresponds to TRBD2 (6 bases). Germline-derived CDR1 and CDR2 are SGHRS and YFSETQ. The V and J ends lost 4 bases and 2 bases respectively, with 22 bases between them. The CDR3 is 17 amino acids. The CDR3 sequence is CASSLTSGLSRTYEQYF. The CDR3 region has the DNA TGCGCCAGCAGCCTGACTAGTGGGCTTAGTAGAACCTACGAGCAGTACTTC.

The rearrangement links TRBV13 to TRBJ1-3; 7 nucleotides match TRBD1. After removal of 5 bases from V and 4 bases from J, the junction contained 5 bases not matched to a gene. Germline loops: CDR1 PRHDT, CDR2 FYEKMQ (reference sequence). This CDR3 region has 14 residues. CDR3 nucleotides: TGTGCCAGCAGCCACGCGACAGGGGGAAACACCATATATTTT. The encoded protein is CASSHATGGNTIYF.